A selection of T cell receptor beta chains follows, all from one sample in a study of T cells in localized non-small cell lung cancer. Libraries were prepared by immunoSEQ multiplex PCR; TCRdb keeps only in-frame clonotypes and omits some of them. The table lists approximately 1,400 clones, about 25% of them singletons. The source material was lung tumor tissue, sampled before any cancer treatment. Receptors were obtained from a man aged 35 to 69 with stage II lung adenocarcinoma. Each CDR3 is given with its conserved first and last residue. The D gene is left open where the match is weak. Clone size is given for some rows only: seen once, a few or many times, or a class if the clone is expanded.

J gene | D gene | V gene | clone size | CDR3 protein | CDR3 DNA
TRBJ2-7 | TRBD1 | TRBV29-1 | - | CSVEDRGRYEQYF | TGCAGCGTTGAGGACAGGGGCCGCTACGAGCAGTACTTC
TRBJ2-1 | TRBD1 | TRBV18 | few | CASRQGAINEQFF | TGTGCCAGCCGACAGGGGGCCATCAATGAGCAGTTCTTC
TRBJ1-5 | - | TRBV11-3 | few | CASSSNQRSNQPQHF | TGTGCCAGCAGCTCAAATCAGAGAAGCAATCAGCCCCAGCATTTT
TRBJ1-2 | - | TRBV6-8 | medium-sized | CASSIIQGFGYGYTF | TGTGCCAGCAGTATCATACAGGGATTTGGGTATGGCTACACCTTC
TRBJ1-6 | TRBD1 | TRBV10-2 | - | CASSFGQGNNSPLHF | TGCGCCAGCAGTTTCGGACAGGGCAATAATTCACCCCTCCACTTT
TRBJ2-7 | - | TRBV14 | few | CASSQDEEGSYEQYF | TGTGCCAGCAGCCAAGATGAGGAGGGATCCTACGAGCAGTACTTC
TRBJ2-6 | - | TRBV5-1 | - | CASSLLQLSSGANVLTF | TGCGCCAGCAGCTTATTACAGCTTTCCTCTGGGGCCAACGTCCTGACTTTC
TRBJ1-4 | - | TRBV19 | few | CASSKGRLNEKLFF | TGTGCCAGTAGTAAGGGCAGGCTTAATGAAAAACTGTTTTTT
TRBJ2-5 | - | TRBV5-1 | few | CASSPLGSERETQYF | TGCGCCAGCAGCCCACTTGGGAGCGAACGAGAGACCCAGTACTTC
TRBJ2-7 | TRBD1 | TRBV11-3 | medium-sized | CASSLSPGTGLSYEQYF | TGTGCCAGCAGCCTGTCCCCCGGGACAGGCCTCTCCTACGAGCAGTACTTC
TRBJ2-3 | - | TRBV10-3 | medium-sized | CAISVGGIGTDTQYF | TGTGCCATCAGTGTAGGGGGTATCGGCACAGATACGCAGTATTTT
TRBJ1-3 | - | TRBV4-1 | - | CASSRLGPGGDSGNTIYF | TGCGCCAGCAGCCGTTTGGGACCCGGAGGGGACTCTGGAAACACCATATATTTT
TRBJ1-5 | - | TRBV27 | - | CASSLSRGDQPQHF | TGTGCCAGCAGTTTGAGTAGGGGTGATCAGCCCCAGCATTTT
TRBJ2-5 | - | TRBV6-8 | - | CASSYGSGEGGETQYF | TGTGCCAGCAGTTACGGGTCAGGGGAAGGAGGAGAGACCCAGTACTTC
TRBJ2-1 | - | TRBV19 | few | CASSIGGGSYNEQFF | TGTGCCAGTAGTATAGGCGGAGGTTCATACAATGAGCAGTTCTTC
TRBJ2-3 | TRBD2 | TRBV18 | - | CASSPSGSTDTQYF | TGTGCCAGCTCACCTAGCGGGAGCACAGATACGCAGTATTTT
TRBJ1-2 | - | TRBV1 | - | CASSQRGLANYGYTF | TGCGCCAGCAGCCAGAGAGGGCTAGCTAACTATGGCTACACCTTC
TRBJ1-1 | TRBD1 | TRBV6-8 | - | CAIRFTGEGEAFF | TGTGCCATCAGATTCACAGGGGAAGGTGAAGCTTTCTTT
TRBJ1-6 | TRBD1 | TRBV28 | - | CASRPGTGLNSPLHF | TGTGCCAGCAGGCCCGGGACAGGCCTTAATTCACCCCTCCACTTT
TRBJ1-1 | - | TRBV6-8 | few | CASSREGLNTEAFF | TGTGCCAGCAGTCGGGAAGGATTGAACACTGAAGCTTTCTTT